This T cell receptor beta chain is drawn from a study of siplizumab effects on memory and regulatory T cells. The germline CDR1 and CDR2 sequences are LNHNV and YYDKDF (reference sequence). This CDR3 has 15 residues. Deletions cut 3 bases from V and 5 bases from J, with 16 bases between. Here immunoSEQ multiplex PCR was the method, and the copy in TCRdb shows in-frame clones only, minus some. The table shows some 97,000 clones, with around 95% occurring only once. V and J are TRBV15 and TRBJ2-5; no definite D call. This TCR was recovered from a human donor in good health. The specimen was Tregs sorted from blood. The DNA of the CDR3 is TGTGCCACCAGCAGGGTAAAGACTCCCGGGGAGACCCAGTACTTC. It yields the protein CATSRVKTPGETQYF.